This T cell receptor (beta chain) was sequenced in a study of T cells in tuberculosis. Assay: immunoSEQ multiplex PCR; the TCRdb copy retains only in-frame clones and omits some. The data show approximately 20,000 clones, approximately 97% seen once. The CDR3 consists of 15 residues. CDR1 is SGHAT and CDR2 is FQNNGV in the germline V gene. V shed 4 bases, J shed 1 base, and the junction held 3 bases outside the gene matches. What was sequenced was PBMCs. The TCR originated in a donor aged 10-35 years with latent tuberculosis or without tuberculosis infection. The chain uses TRBV11-2 and TRBJ1-1, with TRBD1 matching over 10 bases. Here the CDR3 reads CASSWDRGSNTEAFF. The CDR3 coding sequence is TGTGCCAGCAGCTGGGACAGGGGTTCGAACACTGAAGCTTTCTTT.